The TCR beta chain under discussion was sequenced for a study of T cells in localized non-small cell lung cancer. Study results and limitations: Heterogeneity remains possible because sequencing was limited to only one tumor region. Detection in adjacent lung was observed for a median around 55 of the top 100 tumor clones. Exceeding tumor, uninvolved adjacent lung had the highest T cell clonality.

The CDR3 covers 15 residues. Trimming pared 5 bases from V and 1 base from J, leaving 15 bases between. The germline V gene has CDR1 SGHTA and CDR2 FQGNSA. Concerning this clone: Its target is unknown.

Produced via immunoSEQ multiplex PCR; TCRdb's table is partial and in-frame only. This sample yields about 30,000 clones, of which approximately 94% are seen a single time; more than 0.7% belongs to the top ten. This sequence was found in a woman aged 35 to 70 with stage I lung adenocarcinoma. The gene calls are TRBV7-2 and TRBJ2-7; D possibly corresponds to TRBD2 (5 bases). The material was peripheral blood, obtained before any cancer treatment. The DNA of the CDR3 is TGTGCCAGCAGCCCTTTTCGGGGAGCATCCTACGAGCAGTACTTC. Its protein is CASSPFRGASYEQYF.